The 2 T cell receptor beta chains listed next were all sequenced from one sample in a study of technical replicates of blood from a few donors. Here immunoSEQ multiplex PCR was the method, and the copy in TCRdb shows in-frame clones only, minus some. The profile shows about 97,000 clones, about 95% of them singletons. Sequencing was done on a sample of T cells isolated from PBMCs. The receptor source for this set is a human donor in good health.

V and J are TRBV11-3 and TRBJ1-1, with TRBD1 identical over 7 bases. J gave up 2 bases and V 7 bases, and 4 bases lay outside the gene matches. This CDR3 contains 13 residues. Germline V gene sequence: CDR1 SGHNT, CDR2 YENEEA. DNA of the CDR3: TGTGCCAGCATGGGACAGACCAACACTGAAGCTTTCTTT. Amino acid sequence: CASMGQTNTEAFF.

The J gene is TRBJ2-2, the V gene TRBV19; TRBD1 matches 7 bases. The CDR3 runs 14 residues. The J segment lost 5 bases and the V segment lost 8 bases, leaving 8 bases of the junction unmatched. CDR1 LNHDA and CDR2 SQIVND come from the germline V gene (reference sequence). CDR3 nucleotides: TGTGCCAGTCTCAGACAGGGCGAGACCGGGGAGCTGTTTTTT. This translates into CASLRQGETGELFF.